This TCR beta chain is from a study of T-cell memory formation after mild COVID-19. The study's findings and limits: Nothing showed for sure that second-wave clones peaking on day 37 were SARS-CoV-2 specific. Pre-infection memory harbored some responding clones, suggesting cross-reactive memory joined.

TCRdb called the 5' RACE reads again in MiXCR, with one record for every CDR3 protein. The table shows hundreds of thousands of distinct CDR3 sequences, with roughly a quarter occurring only once. Points on this clonotype: Its antigen is unknown.

Material for sequencing was PBMCs or a T cell subset sorted from them (not recorded which). This clonotype was sampled from an adult woman who had mild COVID-19 (a few samples of this study predate the infection). Cell type and time point are not known.

This CDR3 reads CASSLPTGANTEAFF. CDR3 bases: TGTGCCAGCAGCTTACCGACAGGGGCGAACACTGAAGCTTTCTTT. V and J are TRBV5-6 and TRBJ1-1; 8 positions agree with TRBD1. Germline assignment: CDR1 SGHDT and CDR2 YYEEEE. Trimming at V came to 2 bases and at J to 1 base, leaving 4 bases not matched to a gene. The CDR3 has 15 amino acids. Complete variable domain (other parts from reference TRBV5-6 and TRBJ1-1): DAGVTQSPTHLIKTRGQQVTLRCSPKSGHDTVSWYQQALGQGPQFIFQYYEEEERQRGNFPDRFSGHQFPNYSSELNVNALLLGDSALYLCASSLPTGANTEAFFGQGTRLTVV.